One sample yielded the 10 T cell receptor beta chains listed below, sequenced in a study of STAT3 mutations in large granular lymphocyte leukemia. Notes on the study in general: Every T-LGLL patient had at least one immunodominant TCRbeta clonotype.

No cognate antigen is known for these TCRs. Clones were read by immunoSEQ multiplex PCR, and TCRdb kept only the in-frame ones, dropping some. Among thousands of clones, about two thirds were seen once, and the ten largest hold 40% to 50%. The sequencing sample was made of PBMCs. The receptors come from a human donor with T large granular lymphocyte leukemia. Some clones in this sample may be carry-over from other donors' samples.

The chain couples TRBV5-4 to TRBJ2-5; D might be TRBD1 (5 bases). Germline V gene sequence: CDR1 SGHNT, CDR2 YYREEE (reference sequence). The CDR3 has 14 amino acids. V was cut by 2 bases and J by 5 bases, with 13 bases left in between. CDR3 loop: CASSFRAGMETQYF. CDR3 nucleotide sequence: TGTGCCAGCAGCTTCCGAGCAGGGATGGAGACCCAGTACTTC.

This rearrangement joins TRBV18 to TRBJ1-5, with 11 bases fitting TRBD1. Germline loops: CDR1 KGHSH, CDR2 LQKENI. V shed 6 bases, J shed 2 bases, and the junction held 9 bases outside the gene matches. The CDR3 totals 17 residues. The DNA of the CDR3 is TGTGCCAGCTCGTCAAGGACAGGGGGCGGGGGCAATCAGCCCCAGCATTTT. It codes for CASSSRTGGGGNQPQHF.

This clone has a single count. The chain has TRBV30 and TRBJ2-7; D not resolved. There are 11 residues in the CDR3. With 1 base removed from V and 3 bases from J, the gap between germline ends came to 4 bases. Germline V gene sequence: CDR1 GTSNPN, CDR2 SVGIG (reference sequence). The CDR3 reads CAWSANYEQYF. As DNA, the CDR3 is TGTGCCTGGAGTGCAAACTACGAGCAGTACTTC. The full variable domain, in which reference TRBV30 and TRBJ2-7 provide the parts outside the CDR3, is SQTIHQWPATLVQPVGSPLSLECTVEGTSNPNLYWYRQAAGRGLQLLFYSVGIGQISSEVPQNLSASRPQDRQFILSSKKLLLSDSGFYLCAWSANYEQYFGPGTRLTVT.

The chain joins TRBV19 to TRBJ1-2; no clear D gene. Trimming left V 5 bases short and J 0 bases short, with 7 bases between. CDR3 length: 13 residues. Germline CDR1 reads LNHDA; CDR2 reads SQIVND (reference sequence). As DNA, the CDR3 is TGTGCCAGTAGTGGCAGAGCTAACTATGGCTACACCTTC. It specifies CASSGRANYGYTF.

The V call is TRBV4-2, the J call TRBJ2-5; 7 positions match TRBD1. J was trimmed by 4 bases and V by 2 bases; bases with no gene match: 10. This CDR3 comprises 16 residues. Per germline, CDR1 LGHNA and CDR2 YNFKEQ. The CDR3 reads CASSQPLRQGPETQYF. In DNA, the CDR3 is TGTGCCAGCAGCCAACCACTCCGACAGGGACCAGAGACCCAGTACTTC.

The chain couples TRBV5-1 to TRBJ2-3; 9 positions match TRBD2. Trimming cost V 3 bases and J 6 bases; bases outside gene matches: 11. Germline-derived CDR1 and CDR2 are SGHRS and YFSETQ. The CDR3 sequence is 16 residues long. The CDR3 coding sequence is TGCGCCAGCAGCTCGATGACTAGCGGTGGCGGGGATACGCAGTATTTT. It translates to CASSSMTSGGGDTQYF.

This clone appeared once. The J gene is TRBJ2-7, the V gene TRBV6-1; D is undetermined. The length of the CDR3 is 13 residues. CDR1 is MNHNS, CDR2 SASEGT, per germline. Trimming removed 6 bases from V and 4 bases from J, with 13 bases in between. CDR3 DNA sequence: TGTGCCAGCAGCCAGGACGGAGTTTACGAGCAGTACTTC. As protein: CASSQDGVYEQYF.

The rearrangement links TRBV5-1 to TRBJ2-7; either TRBD1 or TRBD2 may fit D (5 bases each). Germline CDR1 is SGHRS and CDR2 is YFSETQ. The CDR3 runs to 14 residues. V was clipped by 7 bases and J by 1 base, with 15 bases between them. The DNA of the CDR3 is TGCGCCAGCGTTAAGGGACCTCCGTCCTACGAGCAGTACTTC. Residues: CASVKGPPSYEQYF.

This clone was picked up a small number of times. The V and J genes are TRBV5-6 and TRBJ1-6; TRBD1 agrees at 7 bases. Trimming at V came to 5 bases and at J to 10 bases, leaving 12 bases not matched to a gene. Germline values: CDR1 SGHDT, CDR2 YYEEEE. This CDR3 region has 15 residues. The CDR3 nucleotides read TGTGCCAGCAGACCTGGGACAGCCCGGTGGTCACCCCTCCACTTT. It specifies CASRPGTARWSPLHF.

J is TRBJ1-1 and V is TRBV5-1; the D gene is possibly TRBD1 (5 bases). Trimming shortened V by 3 bases and J by 11 bases, and 17 bases separated the two germline ends. In germline, CDR1 is SGHRS, CDR2 YFSETQ. The CDR3 spans 13 residues. The CDR3 sequence is CASSWDAVGRAFF. The CDR3 DNA is TGCGCCAGCAGCTGGGACGCAGTGGGGCGGGCTTTCTTT.